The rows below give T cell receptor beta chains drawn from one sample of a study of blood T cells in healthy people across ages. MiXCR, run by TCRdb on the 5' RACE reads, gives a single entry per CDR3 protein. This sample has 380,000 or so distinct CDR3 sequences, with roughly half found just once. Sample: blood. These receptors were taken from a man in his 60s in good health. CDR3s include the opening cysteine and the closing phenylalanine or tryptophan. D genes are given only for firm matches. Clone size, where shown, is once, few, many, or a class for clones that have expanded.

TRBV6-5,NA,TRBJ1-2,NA,TGTGCCAGCAGTTACGATCCTGTTTCGGGACTGACGGGCTACACCTTC,CASSYDPVSGLTGYTF
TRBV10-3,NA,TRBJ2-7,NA,TGTGCCATCAGTGGTAACACTTCCTACGAGCAGTACTTC,CAISGNTSYEQYF
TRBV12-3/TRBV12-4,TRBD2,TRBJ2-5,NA,TGTGCCAGCAGTTTCGGGACTAGCGACCAAGAGACCCAGTACTTC,CASSFGTSDQETQYF
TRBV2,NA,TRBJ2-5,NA,TGTGCCAGCAGGCCGGGGGCTAGCGTAAAAGAGACCCAGTACTTC,CASRPGASVKETQYF
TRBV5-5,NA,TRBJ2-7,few,TGTGCCAGCAGCTTGGGGGGCCACGAGCAGTACTTC,CASSLGGHEQYF
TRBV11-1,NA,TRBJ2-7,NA,TGTGCCAGCAGCTTAGTAGGACGGTGGGGTGGCTCCTACGAGCAGTACTTC,CASSLVGRWGGSYEQYF
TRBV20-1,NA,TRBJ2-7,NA,TGCAGTGCGCGTAGACCTGAGGCCTACGAGCAGTACTTC,CSARRPEAYEQYF
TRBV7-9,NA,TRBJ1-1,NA,TGTGCCAGCAGCTTAAAGCTTGGGTCGGGTGCTTTCTTT,CASSLKLGSGAFF
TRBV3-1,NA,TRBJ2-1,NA,TGTGCCAGCAGCCCGACTACCGGCAGCAATGAGCAGTTCTTC,CASSPTTGSNEQFF
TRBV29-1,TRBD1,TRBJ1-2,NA,TGCAGCGTGACAGGGCCGGGGGGCTACACCTTC,CSVTGPGGYTF
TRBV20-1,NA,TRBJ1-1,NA,TGCAGTGCAGAGGTCCCTGGGAACACTGAAGCTTTCTTT,CSAEVPGNTEAFF
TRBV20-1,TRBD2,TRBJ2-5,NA,TGCAGTCCACGCGGGGGGGCCGAGGAGACCCAGTACTTC,CSPRGGAEETQYF
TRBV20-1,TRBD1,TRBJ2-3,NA,TGCAGTGCTGTGCCGTCCCGGGACAGGATCGCGACGCAGTATTTT,CSAVPSRDRIATQYF
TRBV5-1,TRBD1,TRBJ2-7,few,TGCGCCAGCAGCTTGGCCCAGGGGGCGCGGGAGCAGTACTTC,CASSLAQGAREQYF
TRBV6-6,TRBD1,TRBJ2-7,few,TGTGCCAGCAGGGCAGGGGGCCTAGGGGGGCTCTACGAGCAGTACTTC,CASRAGGLGGLYEQYF
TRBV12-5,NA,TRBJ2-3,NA,TGTGCTAGTGGTCCCTCCCAGGCAGATACGCAGTATTTT,CASGPSQADTQYF
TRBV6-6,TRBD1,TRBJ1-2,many,TGTGCCAGCAGCCCTAGACAGGGGATGGGCTACACCTTC,CASSPRQGMGYTF
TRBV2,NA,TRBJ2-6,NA,TGTGCCAGCAGCCGCGAGAAGCCGATAAGCTCTGGGGCCAACGTCCTGACTTTC,CASSREKPISSGANVLTF
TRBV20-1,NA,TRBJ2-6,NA,TGCAGTGCTAGGACCGGGACTGCCTTCTCTGGGGCCAACGTCCTGACTTTC,CSARTGTAFSGANVLTF
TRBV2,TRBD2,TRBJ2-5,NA,TGTGCCAGCAGTGAAGATCTAGCGGGGCCACAAGAGACCCAGTACTTC,CASSEDLAGPQETQYF
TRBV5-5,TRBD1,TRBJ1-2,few,TGTGCCAGCAGCTTCATCGGGACAGGGGCGCGTGGCTACACCTTC,CASSFIGTGARGYTF
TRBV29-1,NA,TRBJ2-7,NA,TGCAGCGTTGAAGATGACAGCTCCTACGAGCAGTACTTC,CSVEDDSSYEQYF
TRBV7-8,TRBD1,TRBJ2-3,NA,TGTGCCAGCAGCTCCACCGGGACAGGGACGCAGTATTTT,CASSSTGTGTQYF
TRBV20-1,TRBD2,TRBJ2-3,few,TGCAGTGCTAGGGCACTAGCGGGAGGGCCCACAGATACGCAGTATTTT,CSARALAGGPTDTQYF
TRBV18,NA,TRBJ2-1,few,TGTGCCAGCTCACAACGGGGCTCCTACAATGAGCAGTTCTTC,CASSQRGSYNEQFF
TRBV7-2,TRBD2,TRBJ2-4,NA,TGTGCCAGCAGCTTACGTTCGACTAGCTTGGGGGAGCAGTACTTC,CASSLRSTSLGEQYF
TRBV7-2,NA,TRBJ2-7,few,TGTGCCAGCAGCTTAGAGGAGGGGGCAACGTACGAGCAGTACTTC,CASSLEEGATYEQYF
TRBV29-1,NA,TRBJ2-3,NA,TGCAGCGTTGAGGCCACAGATACGCAGTATTTT,CSVEATDTQYF
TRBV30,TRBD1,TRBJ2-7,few,TGTGCCTGTTACAGGGGGCAATCCTACGAGCAGTACTTC,CACYRGQSYEQYF
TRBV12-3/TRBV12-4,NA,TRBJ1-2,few,TGTGCCAGCAGTCTCCTAGGGGGGCAGAACTATGGCTACACCTTC,CASSLLGGQNYGYTF
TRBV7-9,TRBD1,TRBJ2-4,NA,TGTGCCAGCAGCGCCAGTACGAGGGGACAGGGGGCTGCCAAAAACATTCAGTACTTC,CASSASTRGQGAAKNIQYF
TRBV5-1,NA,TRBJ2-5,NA,TGCGCCAGCAGCTTGGGGATGGGATTAGTGACCCAGTACTTC,CASSLGMGLVTQYF
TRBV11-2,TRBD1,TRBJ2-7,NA,TGTGCCAGCAGCTTCCTGGGACAGCCTCTCTACGAGCAGTACTTC,CASSFLGQPLYEQYF
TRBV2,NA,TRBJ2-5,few,TGTGCCAGCAAATCTGACTGGGGTTCAGAGACCCAGTACTTC,CASKSDWGSETQYF
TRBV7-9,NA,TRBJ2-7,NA,TGTGCCAGCAGCTTAAATCCACTTCCGAACGAGCAGTACTTC,CASSLNPLPNEQYF
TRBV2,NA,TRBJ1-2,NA,TGTGCCAGCAGTGAAGCCGGAGGAATGGGCTACACCTTC,CASSEAGGMGYTF
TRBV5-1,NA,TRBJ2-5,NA,TGTGCCAGCAGCTTGACCTCAGGACGGGTAGAGACCCAGTACTTC,CASSLTSGRVETQYF
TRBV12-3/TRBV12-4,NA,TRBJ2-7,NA,TGTGCCAGCAGTTTCGACGGAACCTACGAGCAGTACTTC,CASSFDGTYEQYF
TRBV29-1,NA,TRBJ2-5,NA,TGCAGCGTTATGGGAGAGACCCAGTACTTC,CSVMGETQYF